The next 8 T cell receptor beta chains were all read from a single sample in a study of blood T cells in healthy people across ages. Sample-barcoded 5' priming and a J-beta primer mix drove a second PCR of roughly 7 to 11 cycles. TCRdb reprocessed the 5' RACE reads via MiXCR and lists one record per CDR3 protein. The sample contains 1.5 million to 2 million distinct CDR3 sequences, around half of which appear only once. The sample comprised blood. These TCRs come from a woman aged 40 to 50 in good health.

V gene TRBV12-3 or TRBV12-4 combines with J gene TRBJ1-6, with a weak D call TRBD1 (6 bases). This CDR3 spans 15 amino acids. The V and J ends lost 6 bases and 7 bases respectively, with 16 bases between them. CDR3 in DNA: TGTGCCAGCAGGGGGGGGCAGGGCAAGAATTCACCCCTCCACTTT. As protein: CASRGGQGKNSPLHF.

This clonotype was seen only a few times. V usage is TRBV12-3 or TRBV12-4 and J usage is TRBJ2-7; D perhaps matches TRBD1 (5 bases). With 4 bases removed from V and 5 bases from J, the gap between germline ends came to 15 bases. The CDR3 loop spans 14 amino acids. CDR3 in amino acids: CASSWGQGSHEQYF. The CDR3 DNA follows: TGTGCCAGCAGTTGGGGTCAGGGTTCTCACGAGCAGTACTTC.

This clonotype occurred a few times. The V and J genes are TRBV6-2 or TRBV6-3 and TRBJ2-5; tentatively, D is TRBD1 (6 bases). Trimming stripped 8 bases from V and 2 bases from J, with 15 bases between. Looked up from germline, CDR1 is MNHEY and CDR2 is SVGEGT. The CDR3 consists of 14 residues. CDR3 sequence reads: CASCRGRSQETQYF. The CDR3 DNA reads TGTGCCAGCTGCAGGGGCCGATCTCAAGAGACCCAGTACTTC.

The chain combines TRBV18 with TRBJ2-1, with TRBD1 matching 11 bases. Germline CDR1 reads KGHSH; CDR2 reads LQKENI. The trim removed 2 bases at V and 10 bases at J, leaving 7 bases unmatched. This CDR3 has 15 amino acids. The CDR3 DNA is TGTGCCAGCTCACCATTCGGACAGGGGGCTTGGGAGCAGTTCTTC. Its protein is CASSPFGQGAWEQFF.

In this sample, this clonotype turned up a few times. This sequence joins TRBV2 and TRBJ2-5; a possible D gene is TRBD1 (6 bases). The CDR3 spans 16 residues. The germline V gene encodes CDR1 SNHLY and CDR2 FYNNEI. Between the trimmed V and J ends, which lost 8 bases and 2 bases, there was a span of 21 bases. The DNA for the CDR3 is TGTGCCAGCGCACAATTTCCGGGACACCCTCAAGAGACCCAGTACTTC. It encodes CASAQFPGHPQETQYF.

This clonotype has only one observation. The rearrangement joins TRBV10-3 to TRBJ2-1; a possible D gene is TRBD2 (6 bases). Trimming took 0 bases from V and 1 from J, leaving 10 bases between them. The CDR3 is 16 residues long. Germline V CDR1 and CDR2: ENHRY, SYGVKD. The CDR3 DNA reads TGTGCCATCAGTGAGTCGACTAGTGGGTCCTACAATGAGCAGTTCTTC. Protein: CAISESTSGSYNEQFF.

This clonotype has only one observation. J is TRBJ2-1 and V is TRBV15; D is undetermined. The CDR3 consists of 14 residues. Trimming stripped 0 bases from V and 13 bases from J, with 16 bases between. Germline V gene data show CDR1 as LNHNV and CDR2 as YYDKDF (reference sequence). CDR3 loop: CATSREKYSQDQFF. CDR3 DNA: TGTGCCACCAGCAGAGAAAAGTACTCGCAGGACCAGTTCTTC. Full variable domain (missing parts from reference TRBV15 and TRBJ2-1): DAMVIQNPRYQVTQFGKPVTLSCSQTLNHNVMYWYQQKSSQAPKLLFHYYDKDFNNEADTPDNFQSRRPNTSFCFLDIRSPGLGDTAMYLCATSREKYSQDQFFGPGTRLTVL.

This clonotype has only a few counts. The chain couples TRBV7-9 to TRBJ2-7, with no clear D. The CDR3 runs to 14 residues. V lost 7 bases to trimming and J lost 1 base, with 14 bases between them. The V gene's germline CDR1 is SEHNR and CDR2 FQNEAQ (reference sequence). The CDR3 region has the DNA TGTGCCAGCACCCTTACTGGCGAGTCCTACGAGCAGTACTTC. Its protein is CASTLTGESYEQYF.